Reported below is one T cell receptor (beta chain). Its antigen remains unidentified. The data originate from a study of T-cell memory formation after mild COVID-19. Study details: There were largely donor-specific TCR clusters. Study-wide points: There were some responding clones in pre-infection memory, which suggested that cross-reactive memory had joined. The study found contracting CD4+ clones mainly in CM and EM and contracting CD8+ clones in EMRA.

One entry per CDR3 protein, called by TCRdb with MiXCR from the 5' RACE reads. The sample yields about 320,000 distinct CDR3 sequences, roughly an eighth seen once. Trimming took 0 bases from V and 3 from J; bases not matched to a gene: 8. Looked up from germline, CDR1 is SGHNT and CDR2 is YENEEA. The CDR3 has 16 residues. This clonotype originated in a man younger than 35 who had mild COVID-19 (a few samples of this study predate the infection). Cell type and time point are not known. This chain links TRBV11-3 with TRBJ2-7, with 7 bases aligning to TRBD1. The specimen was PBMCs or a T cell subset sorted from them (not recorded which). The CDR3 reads CASSLDRGGRFYEQYV. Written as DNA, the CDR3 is TGTGCCAGCAGCTTAGATCGAGGGGGCAGATTCTACGAGCAGTACGTC.